Following are 11 T cell receptor beta chains from one sample sequenced in a study of T cell repertoires in cytomegalovirus infection. Each CDR3 protein gets one entry after TCRdb re-called the reads with MiXCR. The sample has around 310,000 distinct CDR3 sequences, 29% seen once; the top ten hold 15% to 20%. No antigen has been identified for these receptors. The sequences come from cultured PBMCs, collected from culture after CMV antigen stimulation. The receptors were sampled from a human donor in good health (CMV status not recorded). Some clones in this sample may be carry-over from other donors' samples.

This clonotype has a count of ten or more. V is TRBV7-9 and J is TRBJ1-1, with 9 nucleotides matching TRBD1. The V segment lost 1 base and the J segment 2 bases; nucleotides outside the gene matches: 2. CDR3 length equals 15 residues. The germline V gene encodes CDR1 SEHNR and CDR2 FQNEAQ (reference sequence). DNA for the CDR3: TGTGCCAGCAGCTTAGAGGGACAGGGCAACACTGAAGCTTTCTTT. Translating it yields CASSLEGQGNTEAFF. Full variable domain (remainder filled in from reference TRBV7-9 and TRBJ1-1): DTGVSQNPRHKITKRGQNVTFRCDPISEHNRLYWYRQTLGQGPEFLTYFQNEAQLEKSRLLSDRFSAERPKGSFSTLEIQRTEQGDSAMYLCASSLEGQGNTEAFFGQGTRLTVV.

V usage is TRBV6-2 or TRBV6-3 and J usage is TRBJ2-5; 7 nucleotides line up with TRBD2. Looked up from germline, CDR1 is MNHEY and CDR2 is SVGEGT. V dropped 8 bases and J dropped 0; count of bases not matched to a gene: 3. This CDR3 has 13 amino acids. In DNA form, the CDR3 reads TGTGCCAGCGTGCGGGGGTACCAAGAGACCCAGTACTTC. Translating it yields CASVRGYQETQYF.

J is TRBJ2-3 and V is TRBV12-3 or TRBV12-4; no clear D. The CDR3 spans 13 residues. The ends were cut back, 5 bases at V and 2 bases at J, with 8 bases in the middle. CDR3 region: CASSNRHTDTQYF. The CDR3 bases are TGTGCCAGCAGTAACCGCCACACAGATACGCAGTATTTT.

Only a few counts were recorded for this clonotype. The rearrangement uses TRBV20-1 and TRBJ1-3, with 8 nucleotides matching TRBD1. Unmatched junction bases numbered 10, after V lost 2 bases and J lost 1 base. Germline V gives CDR1 DFQATT, CDR2 SNEGSKA (reference sequence). This CDR3 region has 17 residues. Here the CDR3 DNA reads TGCAGTGCTAGATCCGGACAGGGCCTAACTTCTGGAAACACCATATATTTT. It translates to CSARSGQGLTSGNTIYF.

This clonotype showed up just a few times. This rearrangement joins TRBV18 to TRBJ1-4; D gene unclear. The ends were cut back, 2 bases at V and 5 bases at J, with 9 bases in the middle. The V gene's germline CDR1 is KGHSH and CDR2 LQKENI. This CDR3 is 14 amino acids long. CDR3 sequence: CASSPRQKNEKLFF. The DNA for the CDR3 is TGTGCCAGCTCACCAAGGCAGAAGAATGAAAAACTGTTTTTT.

This clonotype showed up just a few times. The V and J genes are TRBV19 and TRBJ1-5; 7 nucleotides line up with TRBD1. V lost 4 bases to trimming and J lost 9 bases; unmatched junction nucleotides: 18. The CDR3 runs 17 residues. Looked up from germline, CDR1 is LNHDA and CDR2 is SQIVND (reference sequence). Here the CDR3 DNA reads TGTGCCAGTAGTACATACCCTGGGACAGACTCCAGCAGGCCCCAGCATTTT. It yields the protein CASSTYPGTDSSRPQHF.

The V gene is TRBV7-2, the J gene TRBJ1-1, with TRBD1 identical over 12 bases. This CDR3 is 17 amino acids long. Germline V gene sequence: CDR1 SGHTA, CDR2 FQGNSA. The V and J ends lost 6 bases and 5 bases, in that order; junction bases with no gene match: 13. The CDR3 reads CASRSLPGQGAGTEAFF. In nucleotides, the CDR3 is TGTGCCAGCAGGTCCCTTCCGGGACAGGGGGCCGGAACTGAAGCTTTCTTT.

V usage is TRBV7-9 and J usage is TRBJ2-5; a weak D match, TRBD1 (5 bases). This CDR3 is 15 amino acids long. Germline-derived CDR1 and CDR2 are SEHNR and FQNEAQ (reference sequence). V was trimmed by 0 bases and J by 2 bases, leaving 10 bases between them. The CDR3 is CASSLAVTGQETQYF. The CDR3 DNA reads as TGTGCCAGCAGCTTAGCGGTCACAGGACAAGAGACCCAGTACTTC.

This clonotype was seen at least ten times. J is TRBJ1-5 and V is TRBV7-2, with TRBD1 matching over 10 bases. This CDR3 region has 15 residues. Losses at the gene ends were 4 bases for V and 6 bases for J; bases not matched to a gene: 6. The germline CDR1 and CDR2 sequences are SGHTA and FQGNSA. CDR3 nucleotide sequence: TGTGCCAGCAGCTCCAGACAGGGGGCAGGTCAGCCCCAGCATTTT. This translates into CASSSRQGAGQPQHF.

This clonotype was seen ten or more times. The chain couples TRBV7-8 to TRBJ2-3, with 8 bases lining up with TRBD2. The CDR3 is made up of 16 amino acids. V gave up 4 bases and J gave up 5 bases; unmatched junction bases: 11. CDR1 and CDR2 from the germline V gene are SGHVS and FQNEAQ. The DNA of the CDR3 is TGTGCCAGCAGCTCCCTCCGACGGGAGGGAGGAGATACGCAGTATTTT. This codes for CASSSLRREGGDTQYF.

This clonotype was counted only a few times. V usage is TRBV12-3 or TRBV12-4 and J usage is TRBJ1-5; a weak D match, TRBD1 (5 bases). The CDR3 consists of 15 residues. Trimming removed 1 base from V and 1 base from J, with 8 bases in between. The CDR3 nucleotides read TGTGCCAGCAGTTTAGACGAGGGGAGCAATCAGCCCCAGCATTTT. Translation: CASSLDEGSNQPQHF.